The entry that follows covers one T cell receptor beta chain sequence. This specimen comes from a study of T cell changes during pregnancy in multiple sclerosis. Germline lookup yields CDR1 SGHTA and CDR2 FQGTGA. V lost 5 bases to trimming and J lost 4 bases, with 14 bases between them. The CDR3 consists of 15 residues. Profiling relied on immunoSEQ multiplex PCR, and the TCRdb table lists in-frame clones only, not all of them. This table has about 130,000 clones, 90% to 96% appearing once. The J gene is TRBJ2-2, the V gene TRBV7-3, with no clear D. This sequence was found in a female donor with multiple sclerosis, enrolled in a pregnancy study. This specimen consisted of peripheral blood, obtained after pregnancy. The CDR3 region is CASSPTGFTTGELFF. Written as DNA, the CDR3 is TGTGCCAGCAGCCCAACCGGGTTCACCACCGGGGAGCTGTTTTTT.